Listed below are T cell receptor beta chains from one sample, sequenced in a study of T cells in tuberculosis. Generated by immunoSEQ multiplex PCR, the TCRdb table keeps only in-frame clones and is missing some. The table shows 30,000 or so clones, with roughly 89% occurring only once. The sequenced sample consisted of PBMCs. Receptors originate from a donor aged 10-30 years with latent tuberculosis or without tuberculosis infection. The CDR3 runs from the conserved cysteine through the conserved F or W. A D gene is named only where the DNA matches it firmly. The size of a clone is reported for some rows only, either as once, few or many, or as a class for expanded clones.

TRBJ1-2 TRBV11-2 - TRBD1 15 CASSFSTGVNYGYTF TGTGCCAGCAGCTTTTCTACAGGGGTTAACTATGGCTACACCTTC
TRBJ1-4 TRBV11-2 once - 14 CASSQQGPYEKLFF TGTGCCAGCAGCCAGCAGGGTCCCTATGAAAAACTGTTTTTT
TRBJ2-1 TRBV9 - - 15 CASSVIPGRENEQFF TGTGCCAGCAGCGTAATCCCGGGACGGGAGAATGAGCAGTTCTTC
TRBJ2-7 TRBV5-6 - - 15 CASSLVQGLPYEQYF TGTGCCAGCAGCTTGGTCCAGGGGTTACCCTACGAGCAGTACTTC
TRBJ1-5 TRBV28 - - 16 CASSLGQTYSNQPQHF TGTGCCAGCAGTTTAGGCCAGACTTATAGCAATCAGCCCCAGCATTTT
TRBJ1-6 TRBV30 once - 13 CASRAGRHSPLHF TGTGCCTCCAGAGCGGGGCGCCATTCACCCCTCCACTTT
TRBJ2-7 TRBV5-8 - - 17 CASSLVGGQKTPYEQYF TGTGCCAGCAGCTTGGTGGGGGGGCAAAAAACCCCCTACGAGCAGTACTTC
TRBJ1-2 TRBV9 - - 14 CASSTDGGVYGYTF TGTGCCAGCAGCACCGACGGGGGGGTCTATGGCTACACCTTC
TRBJ1-5 TRBV28 - - 15 CASRPQGYSNQPQHF TGTGCCAGCAGGCCACAGGGTTATAGCAATCAGCCCCAGCATTTT
TRBJ2-5 TRBV25-1 - - 11 CASSLLETQYF TGTGCCAGCAGCCTTCTGGAGACCCAGTACTTC
TRBJ1-6 TRBV7-9 - - 12 CASSSGNSPLHF TGTGCCAGCAGCTCGGGAAATTCACCCCTCCACTTT
TRBJ1-1 TRBV7-2 - TRBD1 15 CASSPSGTANTEAFF TGTGCCAGCAGTCCATCCGGGACAGCTAACACTGAAGCTTTCTTT
TRBJ2-3 TRBV18 - TRBD2 18 CASSPPKVASGVTDTQYF TGTGCCAGCTCACCGCCGAAAGTGGCTAGCGGGGTCACAGATACGCAGTATTTT
TRBJ1-1 TRBV20-1 - - 11 CSAPRNTEAFF TGCAGTGCTCCTAGGAACACTGAAGCTTTCTTT
TRBJ1-1 TRBV25-1 once - 12 CASRPGIAEAFF TGTGCCAGCAGGCCGGGGATTGCTGAAGCTTTCTTT
TRBJ2-6 TRBV9 once TRBD1 18 CASSVGGQGIPGANVLTF TGTGCCAGCAGCGTCGGGGGACAGGGCATTCCTGGGGCCAACGTCCTGACTTTC
TRBJ2-3 TRBV6-1 - - 16 CASSEAEGGGTDTQYF TGTGCCAGCAGTGAAGCGGAGGGCGGGGGCACAGATACGCAGTATTTT
TRBJ2-1 TRBV5-8 - TRBD2 13 CASSLYGGNEQFF TGTGCCAGCAGCTTGTACGGGGGGAATGAGCAGTTCTTC
TRBJ2-3 TRBV27 - TRBD2 15 CASTAAGGWGDTQYF TGTGCCAGCACAGCAGCGGGGGGTTGGGGAGATACGCAGTATTTT
TRBJ2-1 TRBV9 - TRBD2 14 CASSGGLSYNEQFF TGTGCCAGCAGCGGGGGACTATCCTACAATGAGCAGTTCTTC
TRBJ2-3 TRBV7-9 - - 14 CASSFAQGTDTQYF TGTGCCAGCAGCTTTGCACAGGGTACAGATACGCAGTATTTT
TRBJ2-7 TRBV5-4 - TRBD1 17 CASSPSPPGQGSYEQYF TGTGCCAGCAGCCCTAGCCCCCCGGGACAGGGGTCTTACGAGCAGTACTTC
TRBJ2-2 TRBV7-2 - TRBD2 16 CASSTRAGGPAGELFF TGTGCCAGCAGCACTCGCGCGGGGGGGCCTGCCGGGGAGCTGTTTTTT
TRBJ2-1 TRBV6-5 - TRBD2 15 CASSPRLAGGLEQFF TGTGCCAGCAGCCCAAGACTAGCGGGGGGGCTCGAGCAGTTCTTC
TRBJ2-5 TRBV9 - TRBD2 16 CAQIKGSGGGAETQYF TGTGCCCAGATCAAAGGTAGCGGGGGTGGAGCAGAGACCCAGTACTTC
TRBJ1-3 TRBV7-9 once TRBD1 16 CASSSPRTGSGNTIYF TGTGCCAGCAGCTCGCCGCGGACAGGGAGTGGAAACACCATATATTTT
TRBJ1-1 TRBV20-1 - - 11 CSAVLNTEAFF TGCAGTGCCGTCCTTAACACTGAAGCTTTCTTT
TRBJ1-5 TRBV19 once - 12 CASSFGEGPQHF TGTGCCAGTTCCTTTGGAGAAGGTCCCCAGCATTTT
TRBJ2-1 TRBV14 - - 13 CASSPTTNNEQFF TGTGCCAGCAGCCCCACTACCAACAATGAGCAGTTCTTC
TRBJ2-5 TRBV9 once TRBD2 15 CASSVERGGPETQYF TGTGCCAGCAGCGTGGAGCGGGGGGGCCCAGAGACCCAGTACTTC
TRBJ2-5 TRBV5-1 - - 14 CASSLGGSQETQYF TGCGCCAGCAGCTTGGGAGGTAGCCAAGAGACCCAGTACTTC
TRBJ2-1 TRBV6-1 medium-sized - 13 CATLGGGRSEQFF TGTGCCACCCTTGGGGGGGGGCGGTCTGAGCAGTTCTTC
TRBJ1-6 TRBV28 once - 16 CASSPGPWGGNSPLHF TGTGCCAGCAGTCCAGGGCCCTGGGGCGGCAATTCACCCCTCCACTTT
TRBJ2-5 TRBV6-5 - TRBD1 16 CASSYGQGALGETQYF TGTGCCAGCAGTTACGGACAGGGGGCGCTTGGAGAGACCCAGTACTTC
TRBJ1-5 TRBV9 - - 17 CASSVGPGRYSNQPQHF TGTGCCAGCAGCGTAGGTCCAGGCCGTTATAGCAATCAGCCCCAGCATTTT
TRBJ2-7 TRBV27 - - 14 CASSFNGRGYEQYF TGTGCCAGCAGTTTTAATGGCAGGGGCTACGAGCAGTACTTC
TRBJ1-3 TRBV5-1 - TRBD1 15 CASSNTGASGNTIYF TGCGCCAGCAGCAATACAGGGGCCTCTGGAAACACCATATATTTT
TRBJ1-5 TRBV19 - TRBD1 18 CASSIDRYRTGEDQPQHF TGTGCCAGTAGTATAGATCGGTACAGGACAGGGGAGGATCAGCCCCAGCATTTT
TRBJ1-4 TRBV7-8 - TRBD1 15 CASSSRQGTNEKLFF TGTGCCAGCAGCTCCCGACAGGGAACTAATGAAAAACTGTTTTTT
TRBJ2-2 TRBV4-3 once - 18 CASSQDSKRLLNTGELFF TGCGCCAGCAGCCAAGATTCGAAGCGCCTCCTCAACACCGGGGAGCTGTTTTTT
TRBJ1-1 TRBV29-1 - - 14 CSVEVRGWNTEAFF TGCAGCGTTGAAGTAAGGGGCTGGAACACTGAAGCTTTCTTT
TRBJ1-5 TRBV29-1 - TRBD1 13 CSVVQGAGQPQHF TGCAGCGTTGTACAGGGGGCCGGACAGCCCCAGCATTTT
TRBJ2-2 TRBV25-1 - - 14 CASSVGVRTGELFF TGTGCCAGCAGTGTAGGGGTGCGGACCGGGGAGCTGTTTTTT
TRBJ1-5 TRBV4-1 medium-sized - 15 CASSQDLQQNQPQHF TGCGCCAGCAGCCAAGATCTACAGCAAAATCAGCCCCAGCATTTT
TRBJ2-7 TRBV6-5 - - 13 CASIVPAAYEQYF TGTGCCAGCATCGTCCCCGCGGCCTACGAGCAGTACTTC
TRBJ2-1 TRBV19 - - 15 CASSIVIASYNEQFF TGTGCCAGTAGTATTGTTATTGCGAGTTACAATGAGCAGTTCTTC
TRBJ2-1 TRBV14 - - 16 CASSQRRQDLYNEQFF TGTGCCAGCAGCCAACGTAGACAGGACCTCTACAATGAGCAGTTCTTC
TRBJ1-5 TRBV25-1 - - 14 CASSPSGSNQPQHF TGTGCCAGCAGCCCCAGCGGAAGCAATCAGCCCCAGCATTTT
TRBJ2-2 TRBV7-3 - - 12 CASSPYTGELFF TGTGCCAGCAGCCCCTACACCGGGGAGCTGTTTTTT
TRBJ1-6 TRBV9 - - 13 CASSSGGDSPLHF TGTGCCAGCAGCTCAGGAGGGGATTCACCCCTCCACTTT
TRBJ1-2 TRBV11-2 - - 14 CASSLGGRSYGYTF TGTGCCAGCAGCTTAGGCGGTAGATCCTATGGCTACACCTTC
TRBJ2-7 TRBV5-1 - TRBD1 19 CASSLGGDPSWTGGYEQYF TGCGCCAGCAGCTTGGGGGGGGACCCCTCATGGACAGGGGGCTACGAGCAGTACTTC
TRBJ2-7 TRBV25-1 - TRBD1 15 CASSFRTGKKYEQYF TGTGCCAGCAGTTTCCGGACAGGGAAGAAGTACGAGCAGTACTTC
TRBJ2-3 TRBV6-4 - - 13 CASSDRGSDTQYF TGTGCCAGCAGTGACCGCGGGTCAGATACGCAGTATTTT